The 18 T cell receptor beta chains below come from one sample, sequenced in a study of beta chain features in type 1 diabetes. The investigators reverse transcribed all of the isolated RNA, so they sequenced expressed TCRB transcripts. Here immunoSEQ multiplex PCR was the method, and the copy in TCRdb shows in-frame clones only, minus some. The data contain 600,000 to 700,000 clones, 9.5% to 15% of them singletons. Whole-study findings and limits: When Type 1 diabetes patients were examined, their TCRB CDR3s proved moderately but significantly shorter in all four CD4+ subsets.

These receptors' targets are unknown. Material for sequencing was naive CD4+ T cells from blood. These receptors were obtained from a man younger than 45 with type 1 diabetes.

This clone has just a few counts. The chain has TRBV27 and TRBJ2-7; no reliable D call. The CDR3 spans 14 residues. The germline V gene encodes CDR1 MNHEY and CDR2 SMNVEV (reference sequence). Trimming cost V 3 bases and J 3 bases, with 12 bases left between them. The CDR3 DNA reads TGTGCCAGCAGTTTGGGTTACCCCCTCTACGAGCAGTACTTC. As protein: CASSLGYPLYEQYF.

This clone has more than one count but fewer than ten. V gene TRBV28 combines with J gene TRBJ1-2; D call uncertain. The germline gives CDR1 MDHEN, CDR2 SYDVKM. This CDR3 comprises 11 residues. Trimming shortened V by 5 bases and J by 6 bases, and 7 bases separated the two germline ends. The DNA for the CDR3 is TGTGCCAGCAGTCCCGGGCATGGCTACACCTTC. Protein product: CASSPGHGYTF.

In its sample, this clone was seen a few times. The J gene is TRBJ2-2, the V gene TRBV10-3; D is undetermined. Trimming took off 11 bases at V and 8 bases at J, with 6 bases between the two ends. The germline V gene encodes CDR1 ENHRY and CDR2 SYGVKD. The CDR3 totals 9 residues. Written as DNA, the CDR3 is TGTGCCCTATCGGGGGAGCTGTTTTTT. Translation: CALSGELFF.

The rearrangement uses TRBV30 and TRBJ2-7, with TRBD1 matching over 8 bases. The germline gives CDR1 GTSNPN, CDR2 SVGIG (reference sequence). V lost 5 bases and J lost 2; bases outside the gene matches: 8. The CDR3 is made up of 14 amino acids. The CDR3 DNA follows: TGTGCCTGGGGGTCATGGACAGGGACCTACGAGCAGTACTTC. Translating gives CAWGSWTGTYEQYF.

The rearrangement links TRBV18 to TRBJ2-3, with D perhaps matching TRBD1 (6 bases). The CDR3 has 14 residues. The ends were cut back, 5 bases at V and 1 base at J, with 10 bases in the middle. Germline CDR1 KGHSH, CDR2 LQKENI. CDR3 bases: TGTGCCAGCTCAGAGGACAGTGGCACAGATACGCAGTATTTT. Amino acid sequence: CASSEDSGTDTQYF.

This clone was seen more than once but under ten times. This chain connects TRBV27 to TRBJ2-7; D possibly matches TRBD1 or TRBD2 (5 bases each). V lost 8 bases, J lost 6 bases, and 17 bases lay in between. This CDR3 spans 13 amino acids. Germline-derived CDR1 and CDR2 are MNHEY and SMNVEV (reference sequence). As DNA, the CDR3 is TGTGCCAGCCGGCCGAGGGGTTGGGTCGAGCAGTACTTC. Its protein product is CASRPRGWVEQYF.

This clone was seen more than once but under ten times. DNA of the CDR3: TGTGCCAGCAGCTGGGGCCTCGAGCAGTACTTC. It is translated as CASSWGLEQYF. The rearrangement uses TRBV5-6 and TRBJ2-7; the D gene is possibly TRBD1 (5 bases). The CDR3 is 11 residues long. Germline V gene sequence: CDR1 SGHDT, CDR2 YYEEEE. V dropped 3 bases and J dropped 6 bases, with 7 bases sitting between them.

This clone was detected only a few times. The chain links TRBV30 to TRBJ2-7; a weak D match, TRBD1 (7 bases). The CDR3 spans 14 residues. Germline V gene lookup returns CDR1 GTSNPN and CDR2 SVGIG (reference sequence). Trimming took off 5 bases at V and 0 bases at J, with 14 bases between the two ends. The CDR3, as DNA: TGTGCCTGGGGGGGGACAGCCAGCTCCTACGAGCAGTACTTC. It is translated as CAWGGTASSYEQYF.

This sequence joins TRBV14 and TRBJ2-7, with D unclear. The germline gives CDR1 SGHDN, CDR2 FVKESK. V was shortened by 2 bases and J by 1 base, with 12 bases between the two germline ends. This CDR3 comprises 15 residues. CDR3 in amino acids: CASSQMARRSYEQYF. In DNA form, the CDR3 reads TGTGCCAGCAGCCAAATGGCCAGACGTTCCTACGAGCAGTACTTC.

This clone was seen a handful of times. Other DNA sequences in this sample translate to the same CDR3. J is TRBJ2-5 and V is TRBV7-2, with unresolved D. CDR1 is SGHTA and CDR2 is FQGNSA in the germline V gene. V lost 5 bases, J lost 1 base, and 5 bases lay in between. CDR3 length: 12 amino acids. The CDR3 region has the DNA TGTGCCAGCAGCCTAGTCCAAGAGACCCAGTACTTC. The encoded protein is CASSLVQETQYF.

The chain has TRBV19 and TRBJ2-7; D remains unclear. The CDR3 is made up of 14 amino acids. The V end was cut by 0 bases, the J end by 0 bases, with 6 bases between. The germline V gene encodes CDR1 LNHDA and CDR2 SQIVND (reference sequence). The CDR3 protein is CASSIDNNSYEQYF. The DNA of the CDR3 is TGTGCCAGTAGTATAGATAACAACTCCTACGAGCAGTACTTC.

This clone was recorded a few times. This chain joins TRBV13 and TRBJ1-4; tentative D call: TRBD1 (6 bases). Trimming removed 5 bases from V and 8 bases from J, with 24 bases in between. Germline-derived CDR1 and CDR2 are PRHDT and FYEKMQ (reference sequence). This CDR3 region has 17 residues. The DNA of the CDR3 is TGTGCCAGCAGCCCCCAAAACAGGGCCTCGGCAGGAGAAAAACTGTTTTTT. This codes for CASSPQNRASAGEKLFF.

This clone was counted a few times. This chain uses TRBV21-1 with TRBJ2-7; the D call of TRBD1 is as the table states it, not checked on the DNA. TRBV21-1 is listed as a pseudogene. The CDR3 has 14 residues. CDR3 in amino acids: CASSLEGTGDEQYF. The CDR3 nucleotides read TGTGCCAGCAGCCTTGAAGGGACAGGGGACGAGCAGTACTTC.

The rearrangement links TRBV7-8 to TRBJ1-1; a possible D gene is TRBD1 (5 bases). Germline values: CDR1 SGHVS, CDR2 FQNEAQ. V dropped 1 base and J dropped 2 bases, with 11 bases sitting between them. The CDR3 extends over 15 amino acids. CDR3 amino acids: CASSLGTSVNTEAFF. CDR3 nucleotides: TGTGCCAGCAGCTTAGGGACATCGGTAAACACTGAAGCTTTCTTT.

The chain is built from TRBV29-1 and TRBJ2-2; 7 bases fit TRBD1. Per the germline V gene, CDR1 is SQVTM and CDR2 is ANQGSEA. The CDR3 is 14 amino acids. The junction had 5 bases not matched to a gene; V was cut back by 5 bases and J by 2 bases. The CDR3 DNA follows: TGCAGCGTTTTGCGGACAGGTAACACCGGGGAGCTGTTTTTT. The encoded protein is CSVLRTGNTGELFF.

This clone was observed a handful of times. The chain combines TRBV14 with TRBJ2-3, with 8 bases matching TRBD1. J lost 1 base, V lost 1 base, and 1 base had no gene match. The CDR3 extends over 15 amino acids. In germline, CDR1 is SGHDN, CDR2 FVKESK. For the CDR3, the DNA is TGTGCCAGCAGCCAAGCGACAGGGGGCACAGATACGCAGTATTTT. Translation: CASSQATGGTDTQYF.

This clone turned up a few times. V usage is TRBV7-9 and J usage is TRBJ2-2, with no clear D. The CDR3 length is 16 residues. The V end lost 1 base, the J end lost 4 bases, and 13 bases lay between the germline ends. The germline V gene encodes CDR1 SEHNR and CDR2 FQNEAQ (reference sequence). CDR3 DNA: TGTGCCAGCAGCTTAGGCCCAAACGGCCCCACCGGGGAGCTGTTTTTT. Amino acids: CASSLGPNGPTGELFF.

This clone has more than one count but fewer than ten. This sequence joins TRBV5-1 and TRBJ2-7, with 9 nucleotides matching TRBD1. Trimming took 4 bases from V and 1 from J; bases not matched to a gene: 3. Germline loops: CDR1 SGHRS, CDR2 YFSETQ. This CDR3 has 14 amino acids. The CDR3 bases are TGCGCCAGCAGCCCTGGACAGGGGTCCTACGAGCAGTACTTC. Its translation is CASSPGQGSYEQYF.